This T cell receptor beta chain derives from a study of vaccination effects on CD4 cells after COVID-19. Pools of viral peptides were used by the ViraFEST assay to expand antigen-specific CD4+ T cells ahead of sequencing. Culture lasted 10 days before CD4+ T cell isolation. Among the vaccine recipients, none had a prior SARS-CoV-2 infection, and nucleocapsid antibodies were negative. On both days 3 and 7, half of the culture medium was replaced with IL-2 medium. Trimming left V 0 bases short and J 4 bases short, with 3 bases between. Germline CDR1 reads SGDLS; CDR2 reads YYNGEE. The CDR3 has 12 amino acids. Profiling relied on immunoSEQ multiplex PCR, and the TCRdb table lists in-frame clones only, not all of them. Here the sample spans some 68,000 clones, approximately 79% being singletons. For this clone: Its antigen remains unidentified.

Study outcomes and limitations: Few convalescent patients were included, and no early post-infection timepoints were sampled. Infection-derived and vaccine-derived clones contracted markedly late after vaccination. From healthy vaccinees, only 1 of 255 vaccine-induced clones also reacted to common cold coronaviruses.

This clonotype was sampled from a human donor who received a COVID-19 vaccine. The sample here was CD4+ T cells from PBMCs cultured with HCoV-OC43 spike peptides, taken before COVID-19 vaccination. Described subset: HCoV-OC43 spike overlapping peptide pool stimulation. The chain is built from TRBV9 and TRBJ2-3, with unresolved D. This CDR3 is CASSVAADTQYF. CDR3 nucleotide sequence: TGTGCCAGCAGCGTAGCCGCAGATACGCAGTATTTT.